These 13 T cell receptor beta chains were sequenced from one sample in a study of blood T cell repertoires in COVID-19. Repertoires were generated with immunoSEQ multiplex PCR, while TCRdb's copy carries only in-frame clones and drops some. The repertoire holds tens of thousands of clones, with roughly 90% as singletons. Sequencing used peripheral blood. Every receptor here comes from a human donor with active COVID-19. The donor label of this sample is uncertain.

The rearrangement joins TRBV4-2 to TRBJ1-5; D is uncertain. The germline V gene encodes CDR1 LGHNA and CDR2 YNFKEQ. CDR3 length equals 15 residues. Trimming removed 0 bases from V and 7 bases from J, with 13 bases in between. The CDR3 sequence: CASSQDTRRGQPQHF. DNA for the CDR3: TGTGCCAGCAGCCAAGATACCCGTCGCGGGCAGCCCCAGCATTTT.

The rearrangement joins TRBV10-3 to TRBJ1-3; D is uncertain. Germline CDR1 reads ENHRY; CDR2 reads SYGVKD. Trimming pared 7 bases from V and 8 bases from J, leaving 15 bases between. The CDR3 extends over 13 amino acids. CDR3 loop: CAIIGSPEDTIYF. CDR3 nucleotides: TGTGCCATCATAGGGAGCCCGGAGGACACCATATATTTT.

The chain employs TRBV12-3 or TRBV12-4 and TRBJ1-2, with 7 bases aligning to TRBD1. The length of the CDR3 is 13 residues. Trimming cost V 6 bases and J 5 bases; bases outside gene matches: 6. Here the CDR3 reads CASRAGGLYGYTF. CDR3 bases: TGTGCCAGCAGGGCAGGGGGTTTGTATGGCTACACCTTC.

This rearrangement joins TRBV9 to TRBJ2-7, with 7 bases that match TRBD2. The CDR3 runs to 15 residues. Looked up from germline, CDR1 is SGDLS and CDR2 is YYNGEE. The ends lost 0 bases at V and 6 bases at J; junction bases unmatched: 9. CDR3 coding DNA: TGTGCCAGCAGCGTAGGGACTAGTAATTCTGCCGAGCAGTACTTC. Amino acid sequence: CASSVGTSNSAEQYF.

This clone was observed a single time. The genes are TRBV5-1 and TRBJ2-1; 7 bases align to TRBD1. Germline CDR1 and CDR2: SGHRS and YFSETQ. This CDR3 has 15 residues. J lost 8 bases, V lost 4 bases, and 12 bases had no gene match. CDR3 protein: CASSPRDSSLDEQFF. In DNA form, the CDR3 reads TGCGCCAGCAGCCCCCGGGACAGTTCGCTCGATGAGCAGTTCTTC.

This chain connects TRBV20-1 to TRBJ1-4, with TRBD1 identical over 8 bases. Germline CDR1 and CDR2: DFQATT and SNEGSKA (reference sequence). Losses at the gene ends were 3 bases for V and 3 bases for J; bases not matched to a gene: 9. The CDR3 has 16 amino acids. The CDR3 reads CSASQAGGYANEKLFF. The CDR3, as DNA: TGCAGTGCTAGTCAGGCAGGGGGCTATGCTAATGAAAAACTGTTTTTT.

The V and J genes are TRBV30 and TRBJ2-3; D perhaps matches TRBD2 (5 bases). V lost 0 bases to trimming and J lost 6 bases, with 7 bases between them. CDR1 is GTSNPN, CDR2 SVGIG, per germline (reference sequence). The CDR3 extends over 12 amino acids. The chain's CDR3 is CAWSVRRDTQYF. The DNA of the CDR3 is TGTGCCTGGAGTGTACGGAGGGATACGCAGTATTTT.

J is TRBJ1-1 and V is TRBV10-3; 9 positions match TRBD1. Germline V gene data show CDR1 as ENHRY and CDR2 as SYGVKD. Trimming removed 5 bases from V and 4 bases from J; junction bases left unmatched: 8. The CDR3 has 15 residues. This CDR3 is CAISIQGAVGTEAFF. CDR3 bases: TGTGCCATCAGTATACAGGGGGCGGTCGGCACTGAAGCTTTCTTT.

The J gene is TRBJ1-6, the V gene TRBV2; D remains ambiguous. CDR3 length: 13 amino acids. Germline V lookup: CDR1 SNHLY, CDR2 FYNNEI. Trimming pared 4 bases from V and 9 bases from J, leaving 10 bases between. The CDR3 is CASSGLPGSPLHF. The DNA for the CDR3 is TGTGCCAGCAGTGGGCTGCCTGGTTCACCCCTCCACTTT.

The rearrangement links TRBV25-1 to TRBJ1-2; 7 nucleotides match TRBD1. This CDR3 contains 12 residues. Germline V gene sequence: CDR1 MGHDK, CDR2 SYGVNS. The V and J ends lost 8 bases and 3 bases, in that order; junction bases with no gene match: 3. CDR3 bases: TGTGCCAGCTCCGACAGGGACTATGGCTACACCTTC. It yields the protein CASSDRDYGYTF.

The chain joins TRBV18 to TRBJ1-2, with D perhaps TRBD1 (5 bases). Germline V lookup: CDR1 KGHSH, CDR2 LQKENI. This CDR3 has 15 amino acids. V shed 4 bases and J shed 4 bases, with 16 bases lying between them. CDR3: CASSRIDSFGYGYTF. The CDR3 DNA is TGTGCCAGCTCACGAATCGACAGTTTTGGCTATGGCTACACCTTC.

The chain's CDR3 is CAWSLTGGAYEQYF. Written as DNA, the CDR3 is TGTGCCTGGAGTCTTACGGGGGGAGCGTACGAGCAGTACTTC. This chain links TRBV30 with TRBJ2-7, with 7 positions matching TRBD2. Trimming took 2 bases from V and 4 from J; bases not matched to a gene: 8. Per germline, CDR1 GTSNPN and CDR2 SVGIG (reference sequence). The CDR3 runs to 14 residues. The full variable domain, in which reference TRBV30 and TRBJ2-7 provide the parts outside the CDR3, is SQTIHQWPATLVQPVGSPLSLECTVEGTSNPNLYWYRQAAGRGLQLLFYSVGIGQISSEVPQNLSASRPQDRQFILSSKKLLLSDSGFYLCAWSLTGGAYEQYFGPGTRLTVT.

The chain has TRBV7-9 and TRBJ2-2; D is perhaps TRBD2 (5 bases). Germline V gene sequence: CDR1 SEHNR, CDR2 FQNEAQ (reference sequence). This CDR3 contains 17 residues. V gave up 1 base and J gave up 1 base, with 13 bases separating them. For the CDR3, the DNA is TGTGCCAGCAGCTTAGGGTGGGAGCGGCAGAACACCGGGGAGCTGTTTTTT. Protein product: CASSLGWERQNTGELFF.